This TCR beta chain was sequenced for a study of T cell clonality in common variable immunodeficiency. Study-wide results and limits: CVID subjects had higher TCRbeta clonality than healthy controls, most marked in about a third.

Each donor provided about 5 to 8 ml of heparinized whole blood. The V gene lost 1 base and the J gene lost 7 bases, with 12 bases spanning the gap. CDR1 SGHRS and CDR2 YFSETQ come from the germline V gene. The CDR3 is 15 residues long. Ten or more counts support this clone. The target antigen is unknown. Read sequence stops 3 residues before the CDR3 end, and the germline J gene provides the missing end. TCRdb keeps only in-frame clones here, not all; method: immunoSEQ multiplex PCR. The sample was found to contain approximately 40,000 clones, and every one recurs. The chain employs TRBV5-1 and TRBJ1-6; weak D call: TRBD1 (5 bases). This receptor was obtained from a person aged 18-69 years in good health. The sequenced material came from peripheral blood mononuclear cells. The CDR3 here is CASSLLSGGNSPLHF. The CDR3 bases that were read are TGCGCCAGCAGCTTGTTGAGCGGGGGGAATTCACCC.